This is a list of T cell receptor beta chains from one sample in a study of CD8+ T cells in alopecia areata. Method: immunoSEQ multiplex PCR; TCRdb's copy keeps in-frame clones and lacks some. Among under 200,000 clones listed, around 59% were seen once. Specimen: CD4+ T cells sorted from blood, collected at week 24, from a patient treated with tofacitinib. All receptors come from a human donor with alopecia areata. CDR3s include the opening cysteine and the closing phenylalanine or tryptophan. A D gene is named only where the DNA matches it firmly. Size is omitted from some rows. Given values are once, few, many or a class for expanded clones.

>.|TRBV6-6|TRBJ1-5|few|16
CASSYAVGRSNQPQHF
TGTGCCAGCAGTTACGCAGTGGGAAGGAGCAATCAGCCCCAGCATTTT
>TRBD1|TRBV19|TRBJ2-5|.|15
CASSNNRGRGETQYF
TGTGCCAGTAGTAATAACAGGGGTCGAGGAGAGACCCAGTACTTC
>.|TRBV2|TRBJ1-1|.|13
CASTRDYNTEAFF
TGTGCCTCGACCCGGGACTACAACACTGAAGCTTTCTTT
>.|TRBV5-1|TRBJ1-1|.|13
CASSKQGGTEAFF
TGCGCCAGCAGTAAACAGGGCGGCACTGAAGCTTTCTTT
>TRBD1|TRBV6-1|TRBJ2-1|.|15
CASSIQGASYNEQFF
TGTGCCAGCAGCATACAGGGGGCCTCCTACAATGAGCAGTTCTTC
>TRBD1|TRBV19|TRBJ1-1|.|17
CASSPGTGATYITEAFF
TGTGCCAGTAGTCCCGGGACAGGGGCCACTTATATCACTGAAGCTTTCTTT
>.|TRBV5-1|TRBJ1-5|.|15
CASSLTGNSNQPQHF
TGCGCCAGCAGCTTGACAGGTAATAGCAATCAGCCCCAGCATTTT
>.|TRBV18|TRBJ1-2|.|13
CASSTGSNYGYTF
TGTGCCAGCTCAACAGGATCGAACTATGGCTACACCTTC
>TRBD2|TRBV7-2|TRBJ2-3|.|16
CASSLAGLAGIDTQYF
TGTGCCAGCAGCTTAGCGGGACTAGCGGGAATAGATACGCAGTATTTT
>TRBD1|TRBV19|TRBJ1-2|.|14
CASSIGTGTYGYTF
TGTGCCAGTAGTATAGGGACAGGGACCTATGGCTACACCTTC
>.|TRBV23-1|TRBJ2-4|.|15
CASSQGILAKNIQYF
TGCGCCAGCAGTCAGGGGATCTTAGCCAAAAACATTCAGTACTTC
>.|TRBV29-1|TRBJ1-2|once|13
CSGRVGGNYGYTF
TGCAGCGGGAGGGTAGGAGGTAACTATGGCTACACCTTC
>.|TRBV29-1|TRBJ2-1|few|11
CSVGGTTEQFF
TGCAGCGTTGGAGGGACAACTGAGCAGTTCTTC
>TRBD2|TRBV7-7|TRBJ2-1|.|16
CASSRSGGASLDEQFF
TGTGCTAGCAGCCGTAGCGGGGGGGCCTCATTAGATGAGCAGTTCTTC
>.|TRBV2|TRBJ2-2|few|14
CASSAWAVTGELFF
TGTGCCAGCAGTGCTTGGGCAGTCACCGGGGAGCTGTTTTTT
>.|TRBV29-1|TRBJ2-1|few|14
CSVVGQGPHNEQFF
TGCAGCGTTGTCGGGCAGGGGCCCCACAATGAGCAGTTCTTC
>.|TRBV25-1|TRBJ1-5|.|14
CASSELGGNQPQHF
TGTGCCAGCAGTGAATTAGGAGGCAATCAGCCCCAGCATTTT